This T cell receptor beta chain derives from a study of metastatic and nonmetastatic thyroid tumors. Study-wide points: Compared with benign nodules, malignant thyroid tumors were reported to have significantly higher TCR beta diversity in both blood and tumor.

CDR1 is SGDLS, CDR2 YYNGEE, per germline. Trimming at V came to 4 bases and at J to 15 bases, leaving 13 bases not matched to a gene. The CDR3 extends over 14 amino acids. Patients underwent thyroid surgery, and none had received any treatment before it. In the original workflow: Clinicopathological groups supplied CDR3 differences that were used to build a distant-metastasis classifier for papillary thyroid cancer. MiXCR was used by TCRdb to re-call the PCR reads. These V and J calls rely on TCRdb rather than the paper's analysis. The data hold tens of thousands of clones, with approximately 11% observed a single time. As concerns this clone: The antigen is unknown. With a much larger clone just one base away, this may be a read error.

The gene calls are TRBV9 and TRBJ1-6, with 7 bases aligning to TRBD1. Sequenced: blood. The source of this sequence is a female donor with papillary thyroid cancer or a benign thyroid nodule (not recorded which). Some clones in this sample may be carry-over from other donors' samples. CDR3 coding DNA: TGTGCCAGCAGCCCTCGACAGGGCAGCGCACTCCTCCACTTT. This codes for CASSPRQGSALLHF.